Listed below are T cell receptor beta chains from one sample, sequenced in a study of blood T cell repertoires in COVID-19. Assay: immunoSEQ multiplex PCR; the TCRdb copy retains only in-frame clones and omits some. The table lists about 200,000 clones, about 77% of them singletons. Input material: PBMCs or T cells enriched from blood (not recorded which). The receptors were sampled from a woman in her forties or fifties with acute COVID-19. Each CDR3 is given with its conserved first and last residue. D genes are given only for firm matches. The size of a clone is reported for some rows only, either as once, few or many, or as a class for expanded clones.

j_gene,abundance,d_gene,v_gene,CDR3nt,CDR3aa
TRBJ1-5,.,.,TRBV18,TGTGCCAGCTCACCCGGGAGCAATCAGCCCCAGCATTTT,CASSPGSNQPQHF
TRBJ1-4,.,.,TRBV7-2,TGTGCCAGCAGCTCACGACAGGCTAATGAAAAACTGTTTTTT,CASSSRQANEKLFF
TRBJ1-1,.,.,TRBV7-2,TGTGCCAGCAGCTTAAAACCGACCGGGGCTGAAGCTTTCTTT,CASSLKPTGAEAFF
TRBJ1-2,few,.,TRBV5-4,TGTGCCAGCAGCTTGGAGCGCCCGGGGGGCTACACCTTC,CASSLERPGGYTF
TRBJ1-2,.,TRBD1,TRBV19,TGTGCCAGTATTCGACAGGGGGCGCCTGGCTACACCTTC,CASIRQGAPGYTF
TRBJ1-1,.,.,TRBV28,TGTGCCAGCAGGGAGGAGATATACACTGAAGGGCTCTTT,CASREEIYTEGLF
TRBJ1-2,few,.,TRBV14,TGTGCCAGCAGCCAAGGGCTTTCTGTAAACTATGGCTACACCTTC,CASSQGLSVNYGYTF
TRBJ1-3,few,.,TRBV28,TGTGCCAGCAGTTTAGTGGCAGGGGTAGTTGGAAACACCATATATTTT,CASSLVAGVVGNTIYF
TRBJ2-5,few,.,TRBV4-1,TGCGCCAGCAGCCCAACTGGGGTTAGGGGCTGGGAGACCCAGTACTTC,CASSPTGVRGWETQYF
TRBJ1-1,.,.,TRBV12-3/TRBV12-4,TGTGCCAGCAGTTCAGGGGCTGGCACTGAAGCTTTCTTT,CASSSGAGTEAFF
TRBJ2-5,once,TRBD1,TRBV7-9,TGTGCCAGCAGCTTTAGGACAGGGGGCTTAGAGACCCAGTACTTC,CASSFRTGGLETQYF
TRBJ1-4,few,.,TRBV6-5,TGTGCCAGCAGTTACTCGTCCCAGGGTAATGAAAAACTGTTTTTT,CASSYSSQGNEKLFF
TRBJ2-2,few,.,TRBV7-6,TGTGCCAGCAGCTTAAGGGGGATGGCTAGCCGCACCGGGGAGCTGTTTTTT,CASSLRGMASRTGELFF
TRBJ1-5,.,.,TRBV27,TGTGCCAGCAGACCAGACACGTACAATCAGCCCCAGCATTTT,CASRPDTYNQPQHF
TRBJ2-1,once,.,TRBV7-8,TGTGCCAGCAGCCCCTCACCGTCCAGGGGCCCAGTGAATGAGCAGTTCTTC,CASSPSPSRGPVNEQFF
TRBJ1-1,once,.,TRBV6-5,TGTGCCAGCAGTTGGGACTGGAACACTGAAGCTTTCTTT,CASSWDWNTEAFF
TRBJ2-1,.,.,TRBV3-1/TRBV3-2,TGTGCCAGCAGCCAAGCAACTAGGTTGAGATCTTTCAATGAGCAGTTCTTC,CASSQATRLRSFNEQFF
TRBJ2-5,.,TRBD1,TRBV5-1,TGCGCCAGCAGCTCGGGACAGGGGGCTCGGGAGACCCAGTACTTC,CASSSGQGARETQYF
TRBJ2-1,few,TRBD2,TRBV4-2,TGTGCCAGCAGCCAAGAAAGCGGGGGGGGCCCGGATGAGCAGTTCTTC,CASSQESGGGPDEQFF
TRBJ2-2,.,TRBD1,TRBV18,TGTGCCAGCTCACCGTTCGTGGCCAGGACAGGGACGAACACCGGGGAGCTGTTTTTT,CASSPFVARTGTNTGELFF
TRBJ2-5,.,.,TRBV19,TGTGCCAGTAGCCCTATTGGCCCTGGCAGGGGCCCAGAGACCCAGTACTTC,CASSPIGPGRGPETQYF
TRBJ1-2,.,TRBD1,TRBV5-1,TGCGCCAGCAGCTGGACAGGGAATGATGGCTACACCTTC,CASSWTGNDGYTF
TRBJ2-3,.,TRBD1,TRBV7-9,TGTGCCAGCAGCGCCGGGACAGCTACAGATACGCAGTATTTT,CASSAGTATDTQYF
TRBJ1-5,.,TRBD1,TRBV24-1,TGTGCCACCAGTGATTCACAGGGGGGCAATCAGCCCCAGCATTTT,CATSDSQGGNQPQHF
TRBJ1-3,.,TRBD1,TRBV4-2,TGTGCCAGCCGAGAGGAGGGGGCTACTGGAAACACCATATATTTT,CASREEGATGNTIYF
TRBJ2-2,.,TRBD1,TRBV14,TGTGCCAGCAGCGAACTGAGACAGGGGGTAGAGTTAGACACCGGGGAGCTGTTTTTT,CASSELRQGVELDTGELFF
TRBJ1-2,.,TRBD1,TRBV10-2,TGCGCCAGCAGCCAAAACAGGGGGTCGGGTGGCTACACCTTC,CASSQNRGSGGYTF
TRBJ1-1,.,.,TRBV10-3,TGTGCCATCAGTGAGTCGGGGACACTAAACACTGAAGCTTTCTTT,CAISESGTLNTEAFF
TRBJ2-3,.,TRBD2,TRBV7-6,TGTGCCAGCACCGGGGAGGGATCAAGAACAGATACGCAGTATTTT,CASTGEGSRTDTQYF